This T cell receptor (beta chain) was recorded in a study of T cells in Graves' hyperthyroidism and ophthalmopathy. The table lists this clonotype with many counts. RNA transcripts provided the source from which TCR beta CDR3 regions were amplified. RT-PCR in the first round (using the HTBI primer set) targeted the TCR CDR3. Each CDR3 protein gets one entry after TCRdb re-called the multiplex PCR reads with MiXCR. The top ten clones hold about 21% of a sample with more than 350,000 distinct CDR3 sequences, around 15% of them seen once. The sequence came from an older woman with Graves' ophthalmopathy. The sample comprised blood.

This CDR3 is CASSTPGGRVYGYTF. The CDR3 nucleotides read TGTGCCAGCAGCACCCCCGGGGGGCGCGTCTATGGCTACACCTTC. This chain uses TRBV11-2 with TRBJ1-2; D possibly corresponds to TRBD1 (6 bases). This CDR3 comprises 15 residues. The germline V gene encodes CDR1 SGHAT and CDR2 FQNNGV. The V end was cut by 5 bases, the J end by 4 bases, with 17 bases between. Full variable domain (missing parts from reference TRBV11-2 and TRBJ1-2): EAGVAQSPRYKIIEKRQSVAFWCNPISGHATLYWYQQILGQGPKLLIQFQNNGVVDDSQLPKDRFSAERLKGVDSTLKIQPAKLEDSAVYLCASSTPGGRVYGYTFGSGTRLTVV.